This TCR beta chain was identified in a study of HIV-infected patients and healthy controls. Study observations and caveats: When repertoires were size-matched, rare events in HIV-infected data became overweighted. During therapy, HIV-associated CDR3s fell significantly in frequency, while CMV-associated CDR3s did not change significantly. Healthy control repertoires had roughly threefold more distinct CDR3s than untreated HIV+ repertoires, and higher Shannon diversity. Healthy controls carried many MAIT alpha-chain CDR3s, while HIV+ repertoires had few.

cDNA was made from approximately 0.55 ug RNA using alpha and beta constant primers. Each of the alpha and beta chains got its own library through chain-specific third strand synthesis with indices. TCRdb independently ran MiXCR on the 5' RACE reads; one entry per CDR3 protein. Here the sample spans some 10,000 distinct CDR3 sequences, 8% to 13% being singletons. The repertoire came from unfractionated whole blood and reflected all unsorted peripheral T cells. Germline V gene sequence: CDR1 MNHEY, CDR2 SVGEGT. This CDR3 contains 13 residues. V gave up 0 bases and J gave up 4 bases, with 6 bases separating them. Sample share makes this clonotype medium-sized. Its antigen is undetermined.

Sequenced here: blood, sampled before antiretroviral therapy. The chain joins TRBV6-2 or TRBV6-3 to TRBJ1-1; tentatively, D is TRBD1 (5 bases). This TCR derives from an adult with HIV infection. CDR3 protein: CASSYSTATEAFF. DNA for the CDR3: TGTGCCAGCAGTTACTCGACAGCCACTGAAGCTTTCTTT.